The present T cell receptor (beta chain) was sequenced within a study of cytomegalovirus exposure and HLA in healthy donors. Data came from immunoSEQ multiplex PCR; TCRdb stores just in-frame clones and leaves some out. The sample includes tens of thousands of clones, approximately 90% of them seen just once. This CDR3 spans 14 amino acids. Germline V gene lookup returns CDR1 SGDLS and CDR2 YYNGEE. J lost 2 bases, V lost 4 bases, and 6 bases had no gene match. Study results and caveats: The study designated fewer than 200 TCR beta chains cytomegalovirus-associated. Most observed TCR sequences were rare, whereas some public TCRs were detected in many donors. TCR clusters originating in the first cohort tended to co-occur in the roughly 110 validation repertoires, according to a later analysis.

About this clone itself: Its antigen is not known.

Sample: PBMCs. This clonotype originated in a woman younger than 35 in good health and CMV-seropositive. The V and J genes are TRBV9 and TRBJ2-7; 7 positions match TRBD2. The CDR3 nucleotides are TGTGCCAGCAGCCACCGGGACTATACCTACGAGCAGTACTTC. Encoded protein: CASSHRDYTYEQYF.